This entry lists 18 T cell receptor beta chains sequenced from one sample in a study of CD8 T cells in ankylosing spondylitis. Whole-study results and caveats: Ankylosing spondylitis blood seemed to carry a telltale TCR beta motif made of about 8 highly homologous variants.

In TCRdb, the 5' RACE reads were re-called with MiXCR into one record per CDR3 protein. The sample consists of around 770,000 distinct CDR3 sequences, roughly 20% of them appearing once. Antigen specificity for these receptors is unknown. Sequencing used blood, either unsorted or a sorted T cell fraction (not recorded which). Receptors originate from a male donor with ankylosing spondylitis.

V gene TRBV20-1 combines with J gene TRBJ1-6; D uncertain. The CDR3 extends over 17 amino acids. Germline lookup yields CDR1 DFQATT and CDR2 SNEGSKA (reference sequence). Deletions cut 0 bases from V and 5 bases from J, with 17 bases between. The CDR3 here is CSAREGIQTIHNSPLHF. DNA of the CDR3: TGCAGTGCTAGAGAGGGGATACAGACGATCCATAATTCACCCCTCCACTTT.

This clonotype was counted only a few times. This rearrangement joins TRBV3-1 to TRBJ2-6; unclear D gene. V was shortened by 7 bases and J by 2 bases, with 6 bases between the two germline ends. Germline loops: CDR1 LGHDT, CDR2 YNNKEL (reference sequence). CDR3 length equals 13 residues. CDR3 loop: CASNPTGANVLTF. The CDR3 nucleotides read TGTGCCAGCAACCCTACTGGGGCCAACGTCCTGACTTTC.

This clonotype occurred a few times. This CDR3 is CASSSPGLATYEQYF. CDR3 sequence (DNA): TGTGCCAGCAGTTCGCCGGGACTAGCGACCTACGAGCAGTACTTC. The chain carries TRBV28 and TRBJ2-7; 10 bases are a match to TRBD2. This CDR3 comprises 15 residues. J was trimmed by 2 bases and V by 4 bases; bases with no gene match: 5. The germline V gene has CDR1 MDHEN and CDR2 SYDVKM.

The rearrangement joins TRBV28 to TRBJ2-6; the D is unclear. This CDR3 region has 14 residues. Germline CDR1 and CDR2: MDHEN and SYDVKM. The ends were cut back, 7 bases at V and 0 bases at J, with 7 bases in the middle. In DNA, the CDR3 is TGTGCCAGCACCTTCAACTCTGGGGCCAACGTCCTGACTTTC. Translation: CASTFNSGANVLTF.

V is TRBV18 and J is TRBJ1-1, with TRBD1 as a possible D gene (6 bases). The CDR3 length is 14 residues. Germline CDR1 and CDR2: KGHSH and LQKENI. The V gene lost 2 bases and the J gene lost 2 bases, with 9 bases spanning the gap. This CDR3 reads CASSPNRDNTEAFF. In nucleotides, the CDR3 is TGTGCCAGCTCACCAAACAGGGATAACACTGAAGCTTTCTTT.

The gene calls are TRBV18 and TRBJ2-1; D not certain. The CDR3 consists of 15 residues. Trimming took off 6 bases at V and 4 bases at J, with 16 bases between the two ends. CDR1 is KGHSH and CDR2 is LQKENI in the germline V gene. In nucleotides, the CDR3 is TGTGCCAGCTCCGACCGGCCGCCGGAGTACAATGAGCAGTTCTTC. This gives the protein CASSDRPPEYNEQFF.

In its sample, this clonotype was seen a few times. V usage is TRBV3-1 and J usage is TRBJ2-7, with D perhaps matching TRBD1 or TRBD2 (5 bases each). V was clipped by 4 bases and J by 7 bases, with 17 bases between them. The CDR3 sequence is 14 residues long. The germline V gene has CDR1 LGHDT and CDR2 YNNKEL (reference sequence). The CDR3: CASSRRGEGREQYF. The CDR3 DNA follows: TGTGCCAGCAGCCGAAGGGGCGAGGGAAGGGAGCAGTACTTC.

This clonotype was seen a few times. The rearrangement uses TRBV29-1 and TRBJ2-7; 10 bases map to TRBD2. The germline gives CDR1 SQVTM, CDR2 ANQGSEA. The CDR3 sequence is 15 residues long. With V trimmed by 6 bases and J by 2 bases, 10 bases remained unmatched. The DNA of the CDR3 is TGCAGCGTGCTGACTACTAGCGGGGAGACCTACGAGCAGTACTTC. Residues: CSVLTTSGETYEQYF.

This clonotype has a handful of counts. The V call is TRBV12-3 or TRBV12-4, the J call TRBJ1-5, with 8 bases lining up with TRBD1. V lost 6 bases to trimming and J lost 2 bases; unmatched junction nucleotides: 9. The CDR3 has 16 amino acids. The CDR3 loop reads CASSRQGPMGNQPQHF. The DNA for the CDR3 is TGTGCCAGCAGCCGACAGGGGCCCATGGGCAATCAGCCCCAGCATTTT.

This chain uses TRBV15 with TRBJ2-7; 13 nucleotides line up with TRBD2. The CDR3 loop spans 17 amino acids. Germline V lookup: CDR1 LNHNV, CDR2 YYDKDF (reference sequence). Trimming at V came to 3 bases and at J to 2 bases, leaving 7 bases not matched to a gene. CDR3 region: CATSSPMGLAGPYEQYF. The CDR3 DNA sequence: TGTGCCACCAGCAGCCCCATGGGACTAGCGGGACCCTACGAGCAGTACTTC.

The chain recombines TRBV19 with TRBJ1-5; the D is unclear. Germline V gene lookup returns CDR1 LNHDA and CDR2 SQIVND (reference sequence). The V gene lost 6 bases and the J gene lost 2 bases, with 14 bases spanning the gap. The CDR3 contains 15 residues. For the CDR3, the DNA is TGTGCCAGTAGCGGGTCGGAAACGGGCAATCAGCCCCAGCATTTT. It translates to CASSGSETGNQPQHF.

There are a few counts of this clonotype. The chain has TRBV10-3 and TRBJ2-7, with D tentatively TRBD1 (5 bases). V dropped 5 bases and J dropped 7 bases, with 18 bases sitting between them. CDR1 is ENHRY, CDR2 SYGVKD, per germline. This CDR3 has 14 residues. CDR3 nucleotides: TGTGCCATCAGTAGACAGACCCCGCCCGGGGAGCAGTACTTC. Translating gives CAISRQTPPGEQYF.

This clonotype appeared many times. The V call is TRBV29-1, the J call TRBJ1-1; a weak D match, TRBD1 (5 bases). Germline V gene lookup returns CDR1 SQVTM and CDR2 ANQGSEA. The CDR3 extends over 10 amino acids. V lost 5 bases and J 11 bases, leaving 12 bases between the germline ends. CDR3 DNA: TGCAGCGTTCAGGGTTTTCAGGCTTTCTTT. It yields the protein CSVQGFQAFF.

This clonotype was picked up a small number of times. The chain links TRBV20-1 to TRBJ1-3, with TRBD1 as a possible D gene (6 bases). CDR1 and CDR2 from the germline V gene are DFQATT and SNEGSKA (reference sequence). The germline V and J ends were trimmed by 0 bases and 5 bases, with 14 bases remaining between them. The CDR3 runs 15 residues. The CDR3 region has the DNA TGCAGTGCTAGAGATCTCCGGGACATAAGAAACACCATATATTTT. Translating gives CSARDLRDIRNTIYF.

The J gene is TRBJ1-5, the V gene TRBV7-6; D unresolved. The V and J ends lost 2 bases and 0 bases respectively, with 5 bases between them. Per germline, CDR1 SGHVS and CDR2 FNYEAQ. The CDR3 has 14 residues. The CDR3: CASSLLSSNQPQHF. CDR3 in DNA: TGTGCCAGCAGCTTATTATCTAGCAATCAGCCCCAGCATTTT. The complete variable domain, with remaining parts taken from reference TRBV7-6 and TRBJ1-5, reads GAGVSQSPRYKVTKRGQDVALRCDPISGHVSLYWYRQALGQGPEFLTYFNYEAQQDKSGLPNDRFSAERPEGSISTLTIQRTEQRDSAMYRCASSLLSSNQPQHFGDGTRLSIL.

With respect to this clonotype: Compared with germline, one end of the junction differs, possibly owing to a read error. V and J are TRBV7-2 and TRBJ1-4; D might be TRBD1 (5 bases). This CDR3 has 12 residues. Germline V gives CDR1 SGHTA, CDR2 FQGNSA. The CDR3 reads CASSLEGTGWVF. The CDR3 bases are TGTGCCAGCAGCTTAGAGGGGACGGGGTGGGTTTTT.

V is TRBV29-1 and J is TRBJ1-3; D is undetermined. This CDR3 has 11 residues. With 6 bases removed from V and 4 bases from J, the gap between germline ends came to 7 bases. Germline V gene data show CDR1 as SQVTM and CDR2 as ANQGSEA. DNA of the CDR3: TGCAGCGTGAAACAGGGAAACACCATATATTTT. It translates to CSVKQGNTIYF.

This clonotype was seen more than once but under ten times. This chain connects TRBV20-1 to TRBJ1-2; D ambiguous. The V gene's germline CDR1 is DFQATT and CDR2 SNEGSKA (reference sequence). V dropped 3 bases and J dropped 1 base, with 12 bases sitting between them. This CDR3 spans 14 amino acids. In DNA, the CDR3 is TGCAGTGCTAGTACGTCAGGACTTAACTATGGCTACACCTTC. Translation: CSASTSGLNYGYTF.